What follows are 17 T cell receptor beta chains derived from one specimen sequenced in a study of response to subunit inactivated influenza vaccine. TCRdb re-called the RT-PCR reads through MiXCR, storing one row per CDR3 protein. The sample yields 500,000 to 600,000 distinct CDR3 sequences, 16% seen once. The sample here was CD4+ T cells sorted from PBMCs, taken around 25 months after vaccination. The receptor set was obtained from a man aged 45 to 75 who received an inactivated influenza vaccine.

The chain's CDR3 is CASSVGPLSGGTDTQYF. CDR3 in DNA: TGTGCCAGCAGCGTAGGCCCTTTAAGCGGGGGCACAGATACGCAGTATTTT. The chain joins TRBV9 to TRBJ2-3; TRBD2 agrees at 7 bases. The CDR3 has 17 amino acids. Germline CDR1 SGDLS, CDR2 YYNGEE. Losses at the gene ends were 0 bases for V and 1 base for J; bases not matched to a gene: 8.

V is TRBV12-3 or TRBV12-4 and J is TRBJ2-5, with D possibly being TRBD1 or TRBD2 (5 bases each). The CDR3 runs 14 residues. V lost 6 bases, J lost 4 bases, and 15 bases lay in between. CDR3 nucleotides: TGTGCCAGCAGGCTGGGGGTGACTGGAGAGACCCAGTACTTC. Protein product: CASRLGVTGETQYF.

Many counts were recorded for this clonotype. The V gene is TRBV2, the J gene TRBJ2-2; 7 nucleotides match TRBD2. Germline V CDR1 and CDR2: SNHLY, FYNNEI. Trimming at V came to 5 bases and at J to 0 bases, leaving 6 bases not matched to a gene. The CDR3 spans 16 residues. Here the CDR3 DNA reads TGTGCCAGCAGTCAAGGGGCGGGGGCGAACACCGGGGAGCTGTTTTTT. Its protein is CASSQGAGANTGELFF.

There are a few counts of this clonotype. The chain couples TRBV10-3 to TRBJ2-3; 8 positions match TRBD2. After removal of 3 bases from V and 2 bases from J, the junction contained 4 bases not matched to a gene. The V gene's germline CDR1 is ENHRY and CDR2 SYGVKD. The CDR3 sequence is 15 residues long. CDR3 nucleotides: TGTGCCATCAGTGATAGGCGGGAGGACACAGATACGCAGTATTTT. Translating gives CAISDRREDTDTQYF.

The chain combines TRBV7-2 with TRBJ2-5, with D maybe TRBD1 (7 bases). CDR3 length: 15 residues. Germline CDR1 and CDR2: SGHTA and FQGNSA. Trimming removed 3 bases at V and 1 base at J, with 12 bases between. CDR3 in amino acids: CASSFQGGFQETQYF. In DNA form, the CDR3 reads TGTGCCAGCAGCTTTCAGGGGGGCTTCCAAGAGACCCAGTACTTC.

The chain is built from TRBV12-3 or TRBV12-4 and TRBJ2-3; the match to TRBD1 covers 10 bases. The CDR3 covers 16 residues. The junction had 8 bases not matched to a gene; V was cut back by 5 bases and J by 3 bases. This chain's CDR3 is CASSETGGSGTDTQYF. Here the CDR3 DNA reads TGTGCCAGCAGTGAGACAGGGGGCAGTGGTACAGATACGCAGTATTTT.

The chain recombines TRBV29-1 with TRBJ2-3, with 8 bases lining up with TRBD1. Germline-derived CDR1 and CDR2 are SQVTM and ANQGSEA. The CDR3 covers 15 residues. Losses at the gene ends were 6 bases for V and 1 base for J; bases not matched to a gene: 9. The CDR3 sequence: CSVTRGPWGTDTQYF. The CDR3 nucleotides are TGCAGCGTGACCAGGGGGCCATGGGGCACAGATACGCAGTATTTT.

This rearrangement joins TRBV7-2 to TRBJ2-3, with 13 bases aligning to TRBD2. Germline trimming cut 5 bases from V and 3 bases from J; bases unmatched to any gene: 5. The germline CDR1 and CDR2 sequences are SGHTA and FQGNSA. The CDR3 covers 16 residues. The CDR3 DNA reads TGTGCCAGCAGCCCCGGACTAGCGGGAGCGACAGATACGCAGTATTTT. Its protein product is CASSPGLAGATDTQYF.

The CDR3 loop reads CSASYPAGGPTSEQYF. The DNA for the CDR3 is TGCAGTGCTAGTTATCCAGCGGGAGGCCCAACTAGCGAGCAGTACTTC. The chain has TRBV20-1 and TRBJ2-7; TRBD2 matches at 9 bases. The junction had 15 bases not matched to a gene; V was cut back by 3 bases and J by 6 bases. Looked up from germline, CDR1 is DFQATT and CDR2 is SNEGSKA (reference sequence). CDR3 length: 16 amino acids.

The chain carries TRBV5-1 and TRBJ2-1, with D tentatively TRBD1 (5 bases). CDR1 SGHRS and CDR2 YFSETQ come from the germline V gene. CDR3 length equals 16 residues. Trimming pared 1 base from V and 4 bases from J, leaving 15 bases between. The DNA for the CDR3 is TGCGCCAGCAGCTTGTTGTTGCAGGGCGATTACAATGAGCAGTTCTTC. Translation: CASSLLLQGDYNEQFF.

V usage is TRBV7-9 and J usage is TRBJ1-3; weak D call: TRBD1 (6 bases). The V end was cut by 2 bases, the J end by 0 bases, with 11 bases between. The CDR3 sequence is 16 residues long. CDR1 and CDR2 (germline): SEHNR, FQNEAQ (reference sequence). This CDR3 reads CASSLPQGTSGNTIYF. CDR3 nucleotide sequence: TGTGCCAGCAGCTTACCGCAGGGGACCTCTGGAAACACCATATATTTT.

This chain links TRBV10-3 with TRBJ2-5; D may be TRBD1 (5 bases). Trimming shortened V by 2 bases and J by 1 base, and 14 bases separated the two germline ends. Germline values: CDR1 ENHRY, CDR2 SYGVKD. This CDR3 is 16 amino acids long. CDR3 in amino acids: CAISEVATATQETQYF. CDR3 nucleotide sequence: TGTGCCATCAGTGAGGTGGCGACAGCGACCCAAGAGACCCAGTACTTC.

The chain has TRBV20-1 and TRBJ2-7; no firm D call. The CDR3 sequence is 13 residues long. Germline lookup yields CDR1 DFQATT and CDR2 SNEGSKA (reference sequence). V was cut by 5 bases and J by 2 bases, with 13 bases left in between. CDR3 region: CSAHDSPTYEQYF. As DNA, the CDR3 is TGCAGTGCTCACGACTCGCCGACCTACGAGCAGTACTTC.

Here the CDR3 DNA reads TGTGCCAGCAGACAGGACAGGGTCAGTAATCAGCCCCAGCATTTT. It codes for CASRQDRVSNQPQHF. This chain links TRBV7-2 with TRBJ1-5, with TRBD1 identical over 8 bases. Germline CDR1 is SGHTA and CDR2 is FQGNSA. V trimming: 6 bases; J trimming: 4 bases; junction bases outside the gene matches: 8. This CDR3 spans 15 amino acids.

This clonotype was counted many times. This chain connects TRBV7-9 to TRBJ1-2; D is ambiguous. The CDR3 has 14 amino acids. Germline V gene data show CDR1 as SEHNR and CDR2 as FQNEAQ (reference sequence). V gave up 1 base and J gave up 1 base, with 7 bases separating them. In DNA, the CDR3 is TGTGCCAGCAGCTTAGGTGAAATTAACTATGGCTACACCTTC. Translating gives CASSLGEINYGYTF.

This chain's CDR3 is CASSVGVGLAGRGNEQFF. Here the CDR3 DNA reads TGTGCCAGCAGCGTAGGAGTCGGACTAGCGGGGCGGGGAAATGAGCAGTTCTTC. V is TRBV9 and J is TRBJ2-1; 12 bases are a match to TRBD2. J gave up 7 bases and V 0 bases, and 11 bases lay outside the gene matches. The CDR3 contains 18 residues. Germline CDR1 and CDR2: SGDLS and YYNGEE.

The V gene is TRBV12-3 or TRBV12-4, the J gene TRBJ1-1, with D maybe TRBD1 (6 bases). The length of the CDR3 is 14 residues. Trimming removed 6 bases at V and 3 bases at J, with 14 bases between. In DNA form, the CDR3 reads TGTGCCAGCAGGACAGGACGGGGTTACACTGAAGCTTTCTTT. Encoded protein: CASRTGRGYTEAFF.